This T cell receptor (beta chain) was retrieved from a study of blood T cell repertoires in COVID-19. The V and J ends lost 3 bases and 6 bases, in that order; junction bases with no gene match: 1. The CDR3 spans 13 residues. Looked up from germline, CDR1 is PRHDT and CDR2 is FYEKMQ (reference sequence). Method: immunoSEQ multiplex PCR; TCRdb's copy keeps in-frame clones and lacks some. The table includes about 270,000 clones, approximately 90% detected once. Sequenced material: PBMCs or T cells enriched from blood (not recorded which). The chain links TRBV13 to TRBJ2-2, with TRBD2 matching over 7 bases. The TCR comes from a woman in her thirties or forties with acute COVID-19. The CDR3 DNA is TGTGCCAGCAGCTTGACTAGCCCCGGGGAGCTGTTTTTT. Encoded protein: CASSLTSPGELFF.